The 4 T cell receptor beta chains below come from one sample, sequenced in a study of T cell responses to AZD1222 COVID-19 vaccine. Clones were sequenced by immunoSEQ multiplex PCR, and TCRdb holds only the in-frame ones, with some missing. Of 110,000 to 150,000 clones detected, less than 95% appear once; the ten largest clones hold around 3.6%. The sample in question was peripheral blood, obtained on day 0 of AZD1222 vaccination. These receptors originate from an adult in good health.

The rearrangement uses TRBV5-6 and TRBJ2-7; the D is unclear. There are 12 residues in the CDR3. V was shortened by 5 bases and J by 7 bases, with 13 bases between the two germline ends. Per germline, CDR1 SGHDT and CDR2 YYEEEE. The CDR3 nucleotides are TGTGCCAGCAGAACCTCCCTGGGGGAGCAGTACTTC. This encodes CASRTSLGEQYF.

The rearrangement uses TRBV3-1 (or the pseudogene TRBV3-2) and TRBJ1-5, with unresolved D. The germline V gene encodes CDR1 LGHDT and CDR2 YNNKEL (reference sequence). CDR3 length: 15 amino acids. Trimming took 0 bases from V and 0 from J, leaving 6 bases between them. CDR3 sequence (DNA): TGTGCCAGCAGCCAAGATTCCAATAGCAATCAGCCCCAGCATTTT. Its translation is CASSQDSNSNQPQHF.

The chain has TRBV18 and TRBJ1-4; D gene uncertain. V lost 6 bases to trimming and J lost 0 bases, with 8 bases between them. This CDR3 region has 14 residues. In germline, CDR1 is KGHSH, CDR2 LQKENI. The CDR3 coding sequence is TGTGCCAGCTCCCCCGGGGCAACTAATGAAAAACTGTTTTTT. Its translation: CASSPGATNEKLFF. Drawing the rest from reference TRBV18 and TRBJ1-4, the complete variable domain is NAGVMQNPRHLVRRRGQEARLRCSPMKGHSHVYWYRQLPEEGLKFMVYLQKENIIDESGMPKERFSAEFPKEGPSILRIQQVVRGDSAAYFCASSPGATNEKLFFGSGTQLSVL.

The chain couples TRBV6-6 to TRBJ1-2; 7 positions agree with TRBD1. Germline CDR1 MNHNY, CDR2 SVGAGI (reference sequence). The CDR3 covers 16 residues. J gave up 7 bases and V 7 bases, and 18 bases lay outside the gene matches. This CDR3 is CASMTEAYRGLSGYTF. Written as DNA, the CDR3 is TGTGCCAGCATGACTGAGGCATACAGGGGACTGAGTGGCTACACCTTC.